What follows is one T cell receptor (beta chain) and its context. Its cognate antigen is unknown. CD8 cells classed as naive were CD45RO-negative and positively selected for CCR7, excluding terminally differentiated effector memory CD45RA+ cells. Study donors comprised healthy, HIV-negative adults devoid of recent acute infection or vaccination. The sample originates from a study of shared clonotypes between healthy human individuals. Study-wide points: A reduction in generation probabilities was seen for non-shared clonotypes relative to those shared by all four donors.

Per the original data handling: ImmunoSEQ output lacked quality scores and full-length reads, limiting matched filtering. The protocol was immunoSEQ multiplex PCR, while the TCRdb copy is restricted to in-frame clones and leaves out a portion. The V and J calls and clone size are taken from that table; D and trimming were inferred from the DNA. The table includes more than 2 million clones, just over 90% detected once. Specimen: naive CD8+ T cells from PBMCs. This sequence was found in a man younger than 30 in good health. Some clones in this sample may be carry-over from other donors' samples.

The chain's CDR3 is CASSDHRVGYTF. DNA of the CDR3: TGTGCCAGCAGTGACCACAGGGTCGGCTACACCTTC. V and J are TRBV25-1 and TRBJ1-2; D may be TRBD1 (6 bases). Looked up from germline, CDR1 is MGHDK and CDR2 is SYGVNS. The CDR3 loop spans 12 amino acids. The V and J ends lost 3 bases and 8 bases respectively, with 10 bases between them.